This TCR beta chain was recovered during a study of T cells in Graves' hyperthyroidism and ophthalmopathy. Points from the study as a whole: The model predicted ophthalmopathy a median around six months before onset. Blood held most thyroid clonotypes expanded above 0.001 frequency.

TCR beta CDR3 regions were amplified from RNA. Researchers ran a first-round RT-PCR on the TCR CDR3 using the HTBI primer set. A single record per CDR3 protein comes from TCRdb applying MiXCR to the multiplex PCR reads. Found here are hundreds of thousands of distinct CDR3 sequences, roughly 50% of them singletons; the top ten hold just under 8.5%. As for this clonotype: Its antigen remains unidentified.

For the diagnoses, clinical symptoms, serum thyroxine and TRAb, thyroid ultrasound and orbital computed tomography were used. This CDR3 is built from 15 residues. Per germline, CDR1 SGHVS and CDR2 FQNEAQ. The V gene end was trimmed by 2 bases and the J gene end by 1 base; junction bases not matched to a gene: 3. Input material: peripheral blood or thyroid tissue (not recorded which). The sequence was obtained from a young woman with Graves' hyperthyroidism. This chain joins TRBV7-8 and TRBJ1-2; 8 positions match TRBD1. The CDR3 coding sequence is TGTGCCAGCAGCTTAAGACAGGGGCTTAACTATGGCTACACCTTC. It yields the protein CASSLRQGLNYGYTF. The full variable domain, with the rest looked up from reference TRBV7-8 and TRBJ1-2, is GAGVSQSPRYKVAKRGQDVALRCDPISGHVSLFWYQQALGQGPEFLTYFQNEAQLDKSGLPSDRFFAERPEGSVSTLKIQRTQQEDSAVYLCASSLRQGLNYGYTFGSGTRLTVV.